The source of this T cell receptor (beta chain) is a study of Graves' ophthalmopathy and Graves' hyperthyroidism. Study observations and caveats: Its predictions of ophthalmopathy progression gave the model 55% to 71% sensitivity and approximately 72% specificity. Most expanded clonotypes from thyroid (those above 0.001 frequency) were also found in blood.

V lost 2 bases and J 4 bases, leaving 8 bases between the germline ends. The CDR3 has 14 residues. Germline V gene data show CDR1 as MNHNS and CDR2 as SASEGT. Lactation, pregnancy, uncontrolled infections and other autoimmune diseases were all grounds for excluding patients. The TCR beta CDR3 regions underwent amplification from RNA transcripts. In the first round, RT-PCR was carried out with HTBI primers, and a multiplex PCR formed the second round. TCRdb analysed the multiplex PCR reads with MiXCR anew, one entry per CDR3 protein. There are over a million distinct CDR3 sequences in the sample; roughly two fifths occur only once, and 11% lies in the top ten. This clonotype was found a few times. Its antigen is not known.

The sequence came from an adult man with Graves' hyperthyroidism. The rearrangement joins TRBV6-1 to TRBJ2-2; D may be TRBD1 (5 bases). The sequenced sample was peripheral blood or thyroid tissue (not recorded which). The CDR3, as DNA: TGTGCCAGCAGTGAACAGGGTGGCACCGGGGAGCTGTTTTTT. It encodes CASSEQGGTGELFF.